This record looks at one T cell receptor beta chain sequence and its context. The record originates from a study of blood T cell repertoires in COVID-19. Study processing details: Reference gene primer amplification yielded estimated nucleated cell counts. The table came from immunoSEQ multiplex PCR; TCRdb's copy has only in-frame clones and leaves some out. V and J calls and clone size are those listed in that table; D and trimming were worked out from the DNA. The table lists around 310,000 clones, roughly 88% of them singletons. Residents of 24 US areas, aged about 18 to 95 years, made up the participants. The germline V gene has CDR1 SGDLS and CDR2 YYNGEE. V was clipped by 0 bases and J by 2 bases; unmatched bases: 8. The CDR3 consists of 17 residues.

The clonotype was recovered from a man aged 25-40 years who had recovered from COVID-19. The sample comprised PBMCs or T cells enriched from blood (not recorded which). The chain employs TRBV9 and TRBJ2-5; 9 positions agree with TRBD2. Written as DNA, the CDR3 is TGTGCCAGCAGCGTAGGGGGTAGCGGGGGCTCACAAGAGACCCAGTACTTC. As protein: CASSVGGSGGSQETQYF.